This TCR beta chain originates from a study of OX40 agonist ivuxolimab in advanced cancers. Overall study findings and caveats: Some of the nonresponding patients also showed low levels of normalized T-cell clonal expansion. The study did not work out the antigen specificity of the expanded peripheral T cells.

Turning to this clone: Its specificity is not known.

Using immunoSEQ multiplex PCR, the repertoire was profiled, and TCRdb retains in-frame clones only, with some absent. The sample lists 58,000 or so clones, approximately 87% occurring once. CDR1 and CDR2 from the germline V gene are LNHDA and SQIVND (reference sequence). V was cut by 5 bases and J by 5 bases, with 15 bases left in between. The CDR3 covers 14 residues. The clonotype originates from an adult with an advanced solid tumor such as melanoma, head and neck, liver or kidney cancer. V is TRBV19 and J is TRBJ1-1, with a possible D match to TRBD1 (5 bases). This specimen was CD4+ or CD8+ T cells sorted from blood, taken in a trial of the OX40 agonist ivuxolimab. CDR3 in DNA: TGTGCCAGTAGTCCTCGGGTGGAGGGGACTGAAGCTTTCTTT. This encodes CASSPRVEGTEAFF. The whole variable domain, filled in from reference TRBV19 and TRBJ1-1, reads DGGITQSPKYLFRKEGQNVTLSCEQNLNHDAMYWYRQDPGQGLRLIYYSQIVNDFQKGDIAEGYSVSREKKESFPLTVTSAQKNPTAFYLCASSPRVEGTEAFFGQGTRLTVV.